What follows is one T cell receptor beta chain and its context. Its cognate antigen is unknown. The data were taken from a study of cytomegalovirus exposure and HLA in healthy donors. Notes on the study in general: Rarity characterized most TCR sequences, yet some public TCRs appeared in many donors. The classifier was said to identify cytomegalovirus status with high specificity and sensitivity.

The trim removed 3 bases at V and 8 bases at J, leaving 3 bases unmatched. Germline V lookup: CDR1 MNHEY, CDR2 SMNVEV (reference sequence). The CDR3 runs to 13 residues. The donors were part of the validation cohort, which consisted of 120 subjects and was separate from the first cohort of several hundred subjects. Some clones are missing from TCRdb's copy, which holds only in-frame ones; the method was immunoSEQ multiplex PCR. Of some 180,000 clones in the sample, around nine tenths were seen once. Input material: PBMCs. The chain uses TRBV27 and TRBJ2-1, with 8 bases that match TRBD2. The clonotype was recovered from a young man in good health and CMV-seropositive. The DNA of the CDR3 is TGTGCCAGCAGTTTGGGGACTAGAGATGAGCAGTTCTTC. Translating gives CASSLGTRDEQFF.